This TCR beta chain is drawn from a study of sequential checkpoint blockade in melanoma. Ten or more counts support this clone. The method was immunoSEQ multiplex PCR; TCRdb's version includes in-frame clones alone and lacks a portion of them. The data contain about 5,100 clones, less than 20% of them singletons. Noted treatment: randomized to nivolumab then ipilimumab (arm A) or the reverse (arm B). CDR3 size: 14 residues. Trimming took 9 bases from V and 3 from J, leaving 14 bases between them. Looked up from germline, CDR1 is MNHGY and CDR2 is SAAAGT. V and J are TRBV6-8 and TRBJ2-2, with unresolved D. The clonotype was recovered from a human donor with melanoma. The source material was tumor tissue (inferred from file names), sampled from a patient given nivolumab and ipilimumab in sequence. CDR3 bases: TGTGCCAGTAATTTTGGTCGGGACACCGGGGAGCTGTTTTTT. It codes for CASNFGRDTGELFF.